In this sample, the clone carrying this T cell receptor beta chain turned up once. This sample was included in a study of blood T cell repertoires in COVID-19. Study in general: Samples representing acute and convalescent COVID-19 were sourced from the United States, Italy and Spain. Sources were T cells, B-cell-depleted T cells, or PBMCs; the material itself was cDNA or gDNA.

Generated by immunoSEQ multiplex PCR, the TCRdb table keeps only in-frame clones and is missing some. The repertoire consists of fewer than 200,000 clones, with about four fifths occurring once and the leading ten covering approximately 11%. This TCR was recovered from a woman aged 40 to 50 with COVID-19, enrolled during active disease. Specimen: peripheral blood.

CDR3 protein: CASSLGRGDGYTF. The CDR3 DNA sequence: TGTGCCAGCAGCTTAGGCAGGGGAGATGGCTACACCTTC. The gene calls are TRBV7-9 and TRBJ1-2, with D possibly being TRBD1 (6 bases). This CDR3 is built from 13 residues. V was trimmed by 1 base and J by 6 bases, leaving 9 bases between them. CDR1 and CDR2 from the germline V gene are SEHNR and FQNEAQ (reference sequence).